Presented here are 26 T cell receptor beta chains from one specimen sequenced in a study of molecular identifiers for immune sequencing clone quantification. TCRdb called the PCR reads again in MiXCR, with one record for every CDR3 protein. The data contain around 480,000 distinct CDR3 sequences, around 23% of them singletons. Input material: naive CD8+ T cells from blood, with Jurkat cell RNA spiked in. The subset is: FACS-sorted CD8+CD4-CCR7+CD45RA+ naive T cells. These TCRs come from a human donor in good health. Some libraries in this study had Jurkat cell RNA spiked in.

This clonotype was picked up many times. The chain carries TRBV20-1 and TRBJ2-2; D tentatively fits TRBD1 or TRBD2 (6 bases each). This CDR3 is 17 amino acids long. Between the trimmed V and J ends, which lost 0 bases and 1 base, there was a span of 15 bases. The germline V gene has CDR1 DFQATT and CDR2 SNEGSKA (reference sequence). The CDR3 reads CSAREGDRGRNTGELFF. The CDR3 coding sequence is TGCAGTGCTAGAGAGGGAGATCGGGGGCGGAACACCGGGGAGCTGTTTTTT.

The genes are TRBV10-3 and TRBJ2-7; TRBD2 might be the D (6 bases). Trimming removed 3 bases from V and 2 bases from J, with 11 bases in between. The CDR3 loop spans 14 amino acids. CDR1 is ENHRY, CDR2 SYGVKD, per germline. The CDR3 DNA sequence: TGTGCCATCAGTGAAGCGATAGCGGCCTACGAGCAGTACTTC. It is translated as CAISEAIAAYEQYF.

Notes on this clonotype: A read error may account for a junction end that differs from germline. The rearrangement uses TRBV5-1 and TRBJ2-7; D perhaps matches TRBD2 (5 bases). CDR1 and CDR2 from the germline V gene are SGHRS and YFSETQ. There are 16 residues in the CDR3. The CDR3 DNA reads TGCGCCTGCAGCTTGGTCTCGAGGGTAGGCTCCTACAAGCAGTACTTC. Amino acid sequence: CACSLVSRVGSYKQYF.

Many counts were recorded for this clonotype. The genes are TRBV29-1 and TRBJ2-5; no firm D call. Trimming took off 2 bases at V and 0 bases at J, with 4 bases between the two ends. Per the germline V gene, CDR1 is SQVTM and CDR2 is ANQGSEA. The CDR3 is 12 amino acids. CDR3 DNA sequence: TGCAGCGTTGAACAGTACCAAGAGACCCAGTACTTC. Translating it yields CSVEQYQETQYF.

As for this clonotype: Since no conserved phenylalanine or tryptophan closes the CDR3, a read error is the likely cause. The chain combines TRBV4-1 with TRBJ2-7; no clear D gene. The germline V gene encodes CDR1 MGHRA and CDR2 YSYEKL. This CDR3 has 15 residues. V was pared by 1 base and J by 3 bases, with 13 bases between. The DNA of the CDR3 is TGCGCCAGCAGCCAAGTATCTTCCTCTTTCTACGAGCAGTACTCC. Translating gives CASSQVSSSFYEQYS.

This clonotype was counted only a few times. The genes are TRBV7-2 and TRBJ2-4; TRBD2 matches 9 bases. Trimming at V came to 8 bases and at J to 1 base, leaving 9 bases not matched to a gene. The germline V gene encodes CDR1 SGHTA and CDR2 FQGNSA. This CDR3 spans 16 amino acids. The CDR3 here is CASGEVAGGAKNIQYF. The CDR3 DNA sequence: TGTGCCAGCGGCGAGGTGGCGGGGGGGGCCAAAAACATTCAGTACTTC.

This clonotype was found a few times. The chain joins TRBV5-6 to TRBJ1-5, with 10 bases lining up with TRBD1. Trimming took 1 base from V and 4 from J; bases not matched to a gene: 2. The CDR3 runs 15 residues. Germline-derived CDR1 and CDR2 are SGHDT and YYEEEE. CDR3 residues: CASSLWDRGNQPQHF. For the CDR3, the DNA is TGTGCCAGCAGCTTGTGGGACAGGGGTAATCAGCCCCAGCATTTT.

This clonotype was observed at least ten times. The gene calls are TRBV28 and TRBJ2-3; either TRBD1 or TRBD2 may supply D (6 bases each). V was pared by 6 bases and J by 5 bases, with 18 bases between. The germline V gene has CDR1 MDHEN and CDR2 SYDVKM. The CDR3 extends over 15 amino acids. The CDR3 here is CASRGEGGVRDTQYF. The CDR3 DNA follows: TGTGCCAGCAGAGGAGAGGGGGGCGTTAGAGATACGCAGTATTTT.

Remarks on this clonotype: The junction departs from germline at one end; a sequencing error may be responsible. The V gene is TRBV3-1, the J gene TRBJ1-5; 10 nucleotides agree with TRBD1. CDR1 and CDR2 from the germline V gene are LGHDT and YNNKEL (reference sequence). The CDR3 is made up of 16 amino acids. The CDR3 reads CASSKEGQGYNQPQHF. The CDR3 DNA reads as TGTGCCAGCAGCAAAGAGGGACAGGGGTACAATCAGCCCCAGCATTTT.

This clonotype was seen at least ten times. The V and J genes are TRBV4-3 and TRBJ1-5, with a weak D call TRBD1 (5 bases). V lost 0 bases and J 6 bases, leaving 12 bases between the germline ends. The V gene's germline CDR1 is LGHNA and CDR2 YSLEER. The CDR3 runs to 15 residues. CDR3 amino acids: CASSQDRPGGQPQHF. In DNA form, the CDR3 reads TGCGCCAGCAGCCAAGACCGGCCTGGGGGTCAGCCCCAGCATTTT.

As concerns this clonotype: Since a much larger clone is just one base distant, this may be a read error. Since no conserved phenylalanine or tryptophan closes the CDR3, a read error is the likely cause. V and J are TRBV6-5 and TRBJ2-3; possibly TRBD1 for D (6 bases). Trimming left V 6 bases short and J 4 bases short, with 11 bases between. The germline V gene encodes CDR1 MNHEY and CDR2 SVGAGI. The CDR3 length is 13 residues. For the CDR3, the DNA is TGTGCCAGCAGACCCACAGGGCCAGATACGCAGTATATT. Its translation is CASRPTGPDTQYI.

This clonotype was picked up a small number of times. V is TRBV9 and J is TRBJ1-2; 7 bases fit TRBD1. CDR1 and CDR2 from the germline V gene are SGDLS and YYNGEE. V dropped 4 bases and J dropped 3; count of bases not matched to a gene: 9. The CDR3 sequence is 15 residues long. The CDR3 nucleotides read TGTGCCAGCAGCCCCCCGAGGGGGCCCGACTATGGCTACACCTTC. It yields the protein CASSPPRGPDYGYTF.

This clonotype was found a few times. A much larger clone differs by one base, so this may be a read error. DNA for the CDR3: TGTGCCAGCAGTTATGGGGCCCCCTCAAATCAGCCCCAGCATTTT. Its protein product is CASSYGAPSNQPQHF. The chain has TRBV28 and TRBJ1-5; TRBD1 is a possible D gene (5 bases). The CDR3 has 15 amino acids. Germline-derived CDR1 and CDR2 are MDHEN and SYDVKM. V dropped 4 bases and J dropped 4 bases, with 14 bases sitting between them.

This clonotype was recorded at least ten times. The rearrangement links TRBV5-6 to TRBJ2-7; possibly TRBD2 for D (6 bases). CDR1 and CDR2 (germline): SGHDT, YYEEEE. This CDR3 is built from 15 residues. The V end was cut by 3 bases, the J end by 0 bases, with 13 bases between. The CDR3 sequence: CASSWGVAASYEQYF. Written as DNA, the CDR3 is TGTGCCAGCAGCTGGGGGGTTGCGGCCTCCTACGAGCAGTACTTC.

As regards this clonotype: A much larger clone differs from this one at a single base, so this may be a read error. The chain combines TRBV7-9 with TRBJ1-1; no clear D gene. Germline CDR1 and CDR2: SEHNR and FQNEAQ (reference sequence). The CDR3 is 12 residues long. The CDR3 nucleotides read TGTGCCAGCAGCTCCTACAACATTGAAGCTTTCTTT. This codes for CASSSYNIEAFF. Full variable domain (missing parts from reference TRBV7-9 and TRBJ1-1): DTGVSQNPRHKITKRGQNVTFRCDPISEHNRLYWYRQTLGQGPEFLTYFQNEAQLEKSRLLSDRFSAERPKGSFSTLEIQRTEQGDSAMYLCASSSYNIEAFFGQGTRLTVV.

V usage is TRBV6-2 or TRBV6-3 and J usage is TRBJ2-3, with 8 bases fitting TRBD2. The CDR3 extends over 15 amino acids. Germline lookup yields CDR1 MNHEY and CDR2 SVGEGT. V trimming: 6 bases; J trimming: 0 bases; junction bases outside the gene matches: 5. CDR3 DNA sequence: TGTGCCAGCAGCACCGGGAGGGGTAGCACAGATACGCAGTATTTT. It encodes CASSTGRGSTDTQYF.

Only a few counts were recorded for this clonotype. V gene TRBV4-1 combines with J gene TRBJ2-7; no firm D call. The ends were cut back, 4 bases at V and 3 bases at J, with 16 bases in the middle. The CDR3 is 15 amino acids. Germline CDR1 MGHRA, CDR2 YSYEKL. The CDR3 loop reads CASSPDISILYEQYF. The CDR3 DNA sequence: TGCGCCAGCAGCCCCGATATTTCCATCCTCTACGAGCAGTACTTC.

This clonotype was seen many times. CDR3: CSVEIGGSGYEQYF. In nucleotides, the CDR3 is TGCAGCGTTGAAATCGGGGGCTCCGGCTACGAGCAGTACTTC. The chain employs TRBV29-1 and TRBJ2-7, with D perhaps being TRBD1 or TRBD2 (6 bases each). CDR1 and CDR2 (germline): SQVTM, ANQGSEA. Deletions cut 2 bases from V and 3 bases from J, with 14 bases between. The CDR3 is 14 amino acids.

This clonotype was detected many times. The chain combines TRBV20-1 with TRBJ2-2, with 7 positions matching TRBD1. Per germline, CDR1 DFQATT and CDR2 SNEGSKA (reference sequence). The CDR3 contains 12 residues. V lost 5 bases, J lost 7 bases, and 4 bases stayed unmatched. The CDR3 spells CSAFSGGGELFF. The CDR3 DNA reads as TGCAGTGCTTTTTCAGGGGGCGGGGAGCTGTTTTTT.

Here the CDR3 reads CASSLSGGTGGYTF. The CDR3 nucleotides read TGTGCCAGCAGTTTAAGTGGGGGTACAGGTGGCTACACCTTC. This chain joins TRBV27 and TRBJ1-2; tentatively, D is TRBD1 (5 bases). Trimming removed 2 bases at V and 7 bases at J, with 14 bases between. In germline, CDR1 is MNHEY, CDR2 SMNVEV (reference sequence). This CDR3 spans 14 amino acids.

This chain links TRBV29-1 with TRBJ1-2, with 9 bases identical to TRBD1. Germline CDR1 reads SQVTM; CDR2 reads ANQGSEA. The CDR3 spans 18 residues. In DNA form, the CDR3 reads TGCTGCGCTGGGGTGAGGCTTGAGGGGACAGGGACTAACTATGGCTACACCTTC. Translated: CCAGVRLEGTGTNYGYTF.

This clonotype has more than one count but fewer than ten. The chain employs TRBV24-1 and TRBJ2-3, with TRBD2 matching 15 bases. The CDR3 runs to 19 residues. With 0 bases clipped from V and 7 bases from J, the junction kept 10 bases outside the gene matches. CDR1 and CDR2 (germline): KGHDR, SFDVKD. In DNA form, the CDR3 reads TGTGCCACCAGTGATTTGGTGGCTCCGGGACTAGCGGGAGGACATACGCAGTATTTT. Translated: CATSDLVAPGLAGGHTQYF.

J is TRBJ2-3 and V is TRBV28; TRBD1 matches at 8 bases. The germline V gene has CDR1 MDHEN and CDR2 SYDVKM. CDR3 length: 15 amino acids. Trimming took 4 bases from V and 2 from J; bases not matched to a gene: 5. Here the CDR3 reads CASSSDRDFTDTQYF. In nucleotides, the CDR3 is TGTGCCAGCAGTTCGGACAGGGACTTCACAGATACGCAGTATTTT.

This clonotype was observed at least ten times. The rearrangement joins TRBV7-9 to TRBJ1-1; D gene ambiguous. V lost 1 base, J lost 4 bases, and 7 bases lay in between. Germline assignment: CDR1 SEHNR and CDR2 FQNEAQ (reference sequence). CDR3 length equals 13 residues. Here the CDR3 DNA reads TGTGCCAGCAGCTTAGAAGGCAGCACTGAAGCTTTCTTT. Translation gives CASSLEGSTEAFF.

This clonotype showed up just a few times. The gene calls are TRBV10-3 and TRBJ2-7; a possible D gene is TRBD2 (7 bases). Germline assignment: CDR1 ENHRY and CDR2 SYGVKD. The CDR3 length is 14 residues. Deletions cut 6 bases from V and 3 bases from J, with 15 bases between. The CDR3: CAIRAGGLGYEQYF. CDR3 nucleotide sequence: TGTGCCATCAGGGCCGGGGGGCTCGGCTACGAGCAGTACTTC.

Comments on this clonotype: A read error may explain this, as a much larger clone is one base away. Likely a read error: the CDR3 ends without its conserved phenylalanine or tryptophan. The J gene is TRBJ1-1, the V gene TRBV12-5; D is perhaps TRBD1 (5 bases). This CDR3 contains 11 residues. Trimming pared 7 bases from V and 6 bases from J, leaving 9 bases between. CDR1 and CDR2 (germline): LGHNT, FRNRAP. CDR3 loop: CASAPGSEAFL. CDR3 nucleotide sequence: TGTGCTAGTGCCCCAGGGTCTGAAGCTTTCCTT.